The 20 T cell receptor beta chains reported below all come from one sample, sequenced in a study of spatial heterogeneity in lung cancer. These receptors lack a known antigen. Noted time point: sample taken at primary tumor resection. Using its own MiXCR run on the 5' RACE reads, TCRdb lists one record per CDR3 protein. This table holds around 10,000 distinct CDR3 sequences, around 6.3% found once. Overall study findings and caveats: Counts of expanded intratumoral alpha and beta TCRs tracked tumor mutation counts.

The source was lung tumor tissue, collected at surgery. These receptors were obtained from a male donor with early-stage non-small cell lung cancer.

This clonotype was detected ten times or more. The genes are TRBV12-5 and TRBJ1-3; the D is unclear. Germline CDR1 is LGHNT and CDR2 is FRNRAP. Trimming left V 5 bases short and J 0 bases short, with 5 bases between. CDR3 length equals 13 residues. This CDR3 reads CASGHYSGNTIYF. The CDR3 DNA is TGTGCTAGTGGTCATTACTCTGGAAACACCATATATTTT.

This clonotype ranks as medium-sized. The chain joins TRBV9 to TRBJ1-2, with a possible D match to TRBD1 (5 bases). The CDR3 runs to 14 residues. Deletions cut 3 bases from V and 6 bases from J, with 15 bases between. Germline V gene sequence: CDR1 SGDLS, CDR2 YYNGEE. CDR3 DNA: TGTGCCAGCAGCGAGGGGAGACTGGATCATGGCTACACCTTC. It encodes CASSEGRLDHGYTF.

This clonotype was detected ten times or more. The chain uses TRBV6-1 and TRBJ1-3, with TRBD1 matching over 7 bases. CDR1 is MNHNS and CDR2 is SASEGT in the germline V gene. After removal of 4 bases from V and 4 bases from J, the junction contained 10 bases not matched to a gene. The CDR3 has 16 amino acids. The CDR3 coding sequence is TGTGCCAGCAGTGCCTCCCCGACAGGGAGCGGAAACACCATATATTTT. Its translation is CASSASPTGSGNTIYF.

This clonotype showed up many times. The chain is built from TRBV6-8 and TRBJ2-7, with 7 bases identical to TRBD1. Per germline, CDR1 MNHGY and CDR2 SAAAGT. The CDR3 has 17 amino acids. Germline trimming cut 5 bases from V and 3 bases from J; bases unmatched to any gene: 16. This CDR3 is CASSQTRGQEVDYEQYF. In nucleotides, the CDR3 is TGTGCCAGCAGTCAGACCCGCGGACAGGAGGTTGACTACGAGCAGTACTTC.

This clonotype has at least ten counts. CDR3 nucleotides: TGTGCCGGGACCGGGACAGGGGTATCTGGGGCCAACGTCCTGACTTTC. Translated: CAGTGTGVSGANVLTF. V usage is TRBV7-9 and J usage is TRBJ2-6; 10 nucleotides agree with TRBD1. Germline trimming cut 11 bases from V and 1 base from J; bases unmatched to any gene: 8. The CDR3 spans 16 residues. CDR1 and CDR2 from the germline V gene are SEHNR and FQNEAQ (reference sequence).

This clonotype is medium-sized within its sample. The chain joins TRBV5-4 to TRBJ1-4; D gene ambiguous. Germline CDR1 reads SGHNT; CDR2 reads YYREEE (reference sequence). The CDR3 runs 13 residues. Between the trimmed V and J ends, which lost 4 bases and 8 bases, there was a span of 12 bases. The CDR3 coding sequence is TGTGCCAGCAGCCTTAAGACCCACGAAAAACTGTTTTTT. This codes for CASSLKTHEKLFF. The full variable domain, completed using reference TRBV5-4 and TRBJ1-4, is ETGVTQSPTHLIKTRGQQVTLRCSSQSGHNTVSWYQQALGQGPQFIFQYYREEENGRGNFPPRFSGLQFPNYSSELNVNALELDDSALYLCASSLKTHEKLFFGSGTQLSVL.

Of note for this clonotype: A read error is possible here, since a much larger clone lies one base away. V is TRBV4-2 and J is TRBJ2-5; no firm D call. V lost 7 bases, J lost 0 bases, and 15 bases lay in between. Germline CDR1 reads LGHNA; CDR2 reads YNFKEQ. This CDR3 comprises 15 residues. CDR3 region: CASNPAHTYQETQYF. CDR3 nucleotides: TGTGCCAGCAACCCAGCCCACACGTACCAAGAGACCCAGTACTTC.

This clonotype appeared a single time. A much larger clonotype is one base distant, so this may be a read error. The chain combines TRBV11-2 with TRBJ2-1, with D unresolved. The germline CDR1 and CDR2 sequences are SGHAT and FQNNGV. This CDR3 has 13 residues. CDR3 sequence (DNA): TGTGCCAGCAGCCCACGGAACTACAATGAGAAGTTCTTC. Encoded protein: CASSPRNYNEKFF.

This clonotype was observed at least ten times. This rearrangement joins TRBV28 to TRBJ2-1, with 9 bases matching TRBD2. The V gene end was trimmed by 2 bases and the J gene end by 1 base; junction bases not matched to a gene: 0. Germline CDR1 reads MDHEN; CDR2 reads SYDVKM. The CDR3 is made up of 15 amino acids. The CDR3, as DNA: TGTGCCAGCAGTTTAAGCGGGGGGTCCTACAATGAGCAGTTCTTC. This sequence encodes CASSLSGGSYNEQFF.

This clonotype was found a few times. The chain recombines TRBV7-8 with TRBJ2-1, with 10 bases aligning to TRBD1. This CDR3 is 13 amino acids long. J lost 5 bases, V lost 10 bases, and 5 bases had no gene match. CDR1 and CDR2 from the germline V gene are SGHVS and FQNEAQ. The DNA of the CDR3 is TGTGCCATCGGGGGACAGGGGAACAATGAGCAGTTCTTC. Amino acids: CAIGGQGNNEQFF.

This clonotype was recorded at least ten times. The rearrangement links TRBV20-1 to TRBJ2-2, with TRBD2 matching over 8 bases. V trimming: 6 bases; J trimming: 8 bases; junction bases outside the gene matches: 14. The CDR3 has 15 residues. Germline V lookup: CDR1 DFQATT, CDR2 SNEGSKA (reference sequence). CDR3 nucleotides: TGCAGTGCCCCTCGACTAGCGACCCCCGGGGGGGAGCTGTTTTTT. Amino acid sequence: CSAPRLATPGGELFF.

The chain combines TRBV2 with TRBJ2-1; 8 bases match TRBD1. The CDR3 is 13 residues long. CDR1 and CDR2 (germline): SNHLY, FYNNEI. The J segment lost 6 bases and the V segment lost 6 bases, leaving 4 bases of the junction unmatched. The CDR3 nucleotides read TGTGCCAGCAGGCAGGGGGCGGGCAATGAGCAGTTCTTC. Residues: CASRQGAGNEQFF.

Only a few counts were recorded for this clonotype. The rearrangement uses TRBV6-5 and TRBJ2-3; perhaps TRBD1 as D (7 bases). Trimming pared 7 bases from V and 0 bases from J, leaving 14 bases between. CDR3 length equals 15 residues. Germline assignment: CDR1 MNHEY and CDR2 SVGAGI. Written as DNA, the CDR3 is TGTGCCAGCAACCCGACAGGGACTAGCACAGATACGCAGTATTTT. It yields the protein CASNPTGTSTDTQYF.

This clonotype is labeled as medium-sized. The genes are TRBV20-1 and TRBJ2-2; D remains unclear. CDR3 length: 13 amino acids. The germline V gene has CDR1 DFQATT and CDR2 SNEGSKA (reference sequence). Trimming took off 0 bases at V and 6 bases at J, with 8 bases between the two ends. The CDR3 loop is CSAREGLAGELFF. DNA of the CDR3: TGCAGTGCTAGAGAAGGGCTCGCCGGGGAGCTGTTTTTT.

This clonotype has a handful of counts. The chain couples TRBV20-1 to TRBJ1-1; the match to TRBD1 covers 7 bases. The CDR3 has 12 residues. Per germline, CDR1 DFQATT and CDR2 SNEGSKA (reference sequence). Trimming cost V 5 bases and J 1 base; bases outside gene matches: 1. The CDR3 region has the DNA TGCAGTGCTGGGACAGCGAACACTGAAGCTTTCTTT. It codes for CSAGTANTEAFF.

This clonotype was observed at least ten times. The chain carries TRBV7-2 and TRBJ1-1, with 7 bases fitting TRBD1. J was trimmed by 1 base and V by 5 bases; bases with no gene match: 7. The CDR3 has 15 residues. The V gene's germline CDR1 is SGHTA and CDR2 FQGNSA. The CDR3 here is CASSLATGKNTEAFF. CDR3 sequence (DNA): TGTGCCAGCAGCCTCGCGACAGGGAAGAACACTGAAGCTTTCTTT.

The genes are TRBV12-3 or TRBV12-4 and TRBJ2-1; D not certain. The CDR3 is made up of 12 amino acids. Trimming pared 8 bases from V and 8 bases from J, leaving 13 bases between. The CDR3: CASGPLGYEQFF. DNA for the CDR3: TGTGCCAGCGGTCCCTTGGGGTATGAGCAGTTCTTC.

J is TRBJ2-3 and V is TRBV19, with a possible D match to TRBD2 (6 bases). V was shortened by 1 base and J by 4 bases, with 9 bases between the two germline ends. CDR3 length equals 14 residues. Germline CDR1 and CDR2: LNHDA and SQIVND (reference sequence). The CDR3 here is CASSIGLGADTQYF. The CDR3 nucleotides are TGTGCCAGTAGTATAGGACTAGGGGCAGATACGCAGTATTTT.

This clonotype was detected many times. The chain recombines TRBV7-9 with TRBJ2-1; the D gene is possibly TRBD2 (6 bases). The CDR3 runs 16 residues. Per the germline V gene, CDR1 is SEHNR and CDR2 is FQNEAQ (reference sequence). Trimming removed 5 bases at V and 7 bases at J, with 21 bases between. The CDR3 region has the DNA TGTGCCAGCAGCCTCTCAGGCGGGGCCTCAGGAAATGAGCAGTTCTTC. It encodes CASSLSGGASGNEQFF.

In this sample, this clonotype turned up many times. The chain employs TRBV28 and TRBJ1-1; 12 nucleotides match TRBD1. The CDR3 runs to 13 residues. Germline V gene lookup returns CDR1 MDHEN and CDR2 SYDVKM. J was trimmed by 12 bases and V by 6 bases; bases with no gene match: 8. Here the CDR3 reads CASSQGQGASSFF. In DNA form, the CDR3 reads TGTGCCAGCAGCCAGGGACAGGGGGCTTCGTCTTTCTTT.